This T cell receptor beta chain was profiled in a study of T cells expressing NK-cell markers. Study context: Investigators obtained TCR beta repertoires from sorted CD3+CD56+NKG2C+, CD3+CD56+NKG2C- and CD3+CD56-NKG2C+ T cells. Seropositivity for HCMV was found in most of the eight sequenced donors, with one seronegative. Study-wide results and limits: The leading position in the CD3+CD56-NKG2C+ fraction of four donors also went to these clonotypes.

Turning to this clonotype: The antigen is not known.

This CDR3 spans 17 amino acids. The V gene's germline CDR1 is LGHDT and CDR2 YNNKEL (reference sequence). 5'RACE template switching with UMIs generated TCR beta cDNA. Using the 5' RACE reads, TCRdb records one entry per CDR3 protein without DNA. The sample table includes about 160,000 distinct CDR3 sequences. The sequenced sample consisted of blood T cells: a sorted CD56 or NKG2C T cell subset, CD4+ or CD8+ T cells, or bulk PBMC T cells (not recorded which). This clonotype was sampled from a man aged 18-70 years in good health. The rearrangement joins TRBV3-1 to TRBJ2-2; TCRdb's D call, TRBD2, is unchecked because there is no DNA. The CDR3 protein is CASSRETSGAGLGELFF.